Sequencing of this T cell receptor (beta chain) was carried out in a study of blood T cell repertoires in COVID-19. As handled by the study authors: Estimation of nucleated cell counts relied on the amplification of reference gene primers. Only in-frame clones appear in the TCRdb table, and some are missing; sequencing was by immunoSEQ multiplex PCR. Clone size and V and J calls were adopted from that table, with D and trimming inferred from the DNA. Found here are roughly 250,000 clones, around 84% of them singletons; the top ten hold 1.5% to 2%. From germline, CDR1 is LNHDA and CDR2 SQIVND (reference sequence). Trimming shortened V by 3 bases and J by 0 bases, and 9 bases separated the two germline ends. The CDR3 is made up of 14 amino acids.

Sequencing was done on a sample of PBMCs or T cells enriched from blood (not recorded which). The rearrangement joins TRBV19 to TRBJ2-7, with D possibly matching TRBD1 (5 bases). The origin of this receptor is a woman between 45 and 65 years old who had recovered from COVID-19. CDR3: CASSMGPFSYEQYF. The CDR3 region has the DNA TGTGCCAGTAGTATGGGGCCTTTCTCCTACGAGCAGTACTTC.